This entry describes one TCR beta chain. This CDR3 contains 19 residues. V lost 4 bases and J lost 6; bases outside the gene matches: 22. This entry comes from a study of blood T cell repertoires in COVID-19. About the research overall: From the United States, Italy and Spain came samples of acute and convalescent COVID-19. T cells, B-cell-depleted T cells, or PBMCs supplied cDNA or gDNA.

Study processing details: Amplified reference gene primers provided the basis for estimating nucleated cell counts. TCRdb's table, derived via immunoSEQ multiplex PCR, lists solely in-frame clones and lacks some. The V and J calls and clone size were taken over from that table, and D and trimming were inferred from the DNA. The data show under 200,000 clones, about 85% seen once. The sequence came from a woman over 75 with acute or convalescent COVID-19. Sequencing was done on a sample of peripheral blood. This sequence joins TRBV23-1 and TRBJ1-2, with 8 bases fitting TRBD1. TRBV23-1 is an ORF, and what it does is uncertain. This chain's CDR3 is CASSPSGRTGFRGGDGYTF. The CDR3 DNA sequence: TGCGCCAGCAGTCCCTCGGGAAGGACAGGGTTTAGGGGTGGGGATGGCTACACCTTC.